Each of the 20 T cell receptor beta chains below was sequenced from the same sample in a study of cytomegalovirus exposure and HLA in healthy donors. Use of 60 Vbeta and 13 Jbeta primers characterized the PCR. TCRdb's table, derived via immunoSEQ multiplex PCR, lists solely in-frame clones and lacks some. There are 160,000 or so clones in the sample; 77% occur only once, and around 3.5% lies in the top ten. Material for sequencing was PBMCs. Receptors were obtained from a man aged 25-45 years in good health and CMV-seropositive.

This chain connects TRBV4-1 to TRBJ2-2, with 10 bases aligning to TRBD1. The CDR3 runs to 18 residues. The J segment lost 4 bases and the V segment lost 5 bases, leaving 13 bases of the junction unmatched. Germline V lookup: CDR1 MGHRA, CDR2 YSYEKL. The CDR3 here is CASSVYQTGGAGTGELFF. The CDR3 bases are TGCGCCAGCAGCGTTTACCAGACAGGGGGCGCTGGCACCGGGGAGCTGTTTTTT.

This sequence joins TRBV30 and TRBJ1-1; D possibly corresponds to TRBD1 (5 bases). The CDR3 runs to 16 residues. In germline, CDR1 is GTSNPN, CDR2 SVGIG (reference sequence). V lost 0 bases and J 1 base, leaving 15 bases between the germline ends. The CDR3 sequence is CAWSVRGGVENTEAFF. As DNA, the CDR3 is TGTGCCTGGAGTGTACGGGGGGGGGTCGAGAACACTGAAGCTTTCTTT.

The table lists this clone with a few counts. This rearrangement joins TRBV2 to TRBJ2-1; the D is unclear. The CDR3 loop spans 13 amino acids. Per germline, CDR1 SNHLY and CDR2 FYNNEI. Between the trimmed V and J ends, which lost 4 bases and 4 bases, there was a span of 8 bases. The CDR3 DNA is TGTGCCAGCAGTGGGCTTAAGTACAATGAGCAGTTCTTC. It yields the protein CASSGLKYNEQFF.

The CDR3 loop is CASSYRDRGGYTF. For the CDR3, the DNA is TGTGCCAGCAGTTACCGGGACAGGGGTGGCTACACCTTC. V usage is TRBV6-5 and J usage is TRBJ1-2; 10 nucleotides match TRBD1. Trimming at V came to 2 bases and at J to 7 bases, leaving 1 base not matched to a gene. CDR3 length equals 13 residues. Germline V gene data show CDR1 as MNHEY and CDR2 as SVGAGI.

J is TRBJ2-2 and V is TRBV7-9; D may be TRBD1 (6 bases). V was cut by 2 bases and J by 2 bases, with 9 bases left in between. Per the germline V gene, CDR1 is SEHNR and CDR2 is FQNEAQ (reference sequence). The CDR3 totals 15 residues. The CDR3 DNA reads TGTGCCAGCAGCTTAAAGGACAGCAACACCGGGGAGCTGTTTTTT. Its protein is CASSLKDSNTGELFF.

V gene TRBV5-6 combines with J gene TRBJ1-6; 10 bases fit TRBD1. V lost 4 bases and J lost 8; bases outside the gene matches: 9. This CDR3 comprises 16 residues. Germline V gene lookup returns CDR1 SGHDT and CDR2 YYEEEE. CDR3 amino acids: CASSAGRDRGDSPLHF. CDR3 DNA sequence: TGTGCCAGCAGCGCCGGTCGGGACAGGGGTGATTCACCCCTCCACTTT.

The J gene is TRBJ2-2, the V gene TRBV5-1; tentative D call: TRBD1 (6 bases). CDR3 length equals 15 residues. Trimming shortened V by 5 bases and J by 6 bases, and 17 bases separated the two germline ends. Germline V gene lookup returns CDR1 SGHRS and CDR2 YFSETQ. CDR3: CASRPFPGAAGELFF. Written as DNA, the CDR3 is TGCGCCAGCAGACCCTTCCCAGGGGCGGCCGGGGAGCTGTTTTTT.

This rearrangement joins TRBV6-1 to TRBJ1-6; D is unclear. The germline CDR1 and CDR2 sequences are MNHNS and SASEGT. The CDR3 is made up of 13 amino acids. V was clipped by 7 bases and J by 8 bases, with 12 bases between them. The CDR3 DNA sequence: TGTGCCAGCAAAGAGGAGGGTTATTCACCCCTCCACTTT. The encoded protein is CASKEEGYSPLHF.

The chain carries TRBV7-6 and TRBJ2-5, with TRBD2 as a possible D gene (7 bases). The V gene lost 2 bases and the J gene lost 4 bases, with 14 bases spanning the gap. The CDR3 is 15 amino acids. Germline lookup yields CDR1 SGHVS and CDR2 FNYEAQ. CDR3 in amino acids: CASSLSVGGLETQYF. The CDR3 DNA sequence: TGTGCCAGCAGCTTATCCGTCGGGGGGCTAGAGACCCAGTACTTC.

The rearrangement joins TRBV5-1 to TRBJ2-1; D remains ambiguous. The V end was cut by 5 bases, the J end by 7 bases, with 7 bases between. This CDR3 is built from 11 residues. Germline V gives CDR1 SGHRS, CDR2 YFSETQ. As DNA, the CDR3 is TGCGCCAGCAGAGAACAAAATGAGCAGTTCTTC. Amino acids: CASREQNEQFF. Complete variable domain (other parts from reference TRBV5-1 and TRBJ2-1): KAGVTQTPRYLIKTRGQQVTLSCSPISGHRSVSWYQQTPGQGLQFLFEYFSETQRNKGNFPGRFSGRQFSNSRSEMNVSTLELGDSALYLCASREQNEQFFGPGTRLTVL.

This chain links TRBV7-3 with TRBJ1-4, with D hard to call. In germline, CDR1 is SGHTA, CDR2 FQGTGA. CDR3 length equals 13 residues. The V end was cut by 5 bases, the J end by 8 bases, with 12 bases between. Here the CDR3 DNA reads TGTGCCAGCAGCACCCGGGGAGGGGAAAAACTGTTTTTT. It is translated as CASSTRGGEKLFF.

The chain recombines TRBV7-2 with TRBJ2-2; D may be TRBD2 (6 bases). Germline CDR1 reads SGHTA; CDR2 reads FQGNSA. Between the trimmed V and J ends, which lost 0 bases and 8 bases, there was a span of 10 bases. The CDR3 loop spans 14 amino acids. CDR3 sequence reads: CASSLAGGNGELFF. CDR3 sequence (DNA): TGTGCCAGCAGCTTAGCGGGGGGAAATGGGGAGCTGTTTTTT. The full variable domain, rest sourced from reference TRBV7-2 and TRBJ2-2, is GAGVSQSPSNKVTEKGKDVELRCDPISGHTALYWYRQSLGQGLEFLIYFQGNSAPDKSGLPSDRFSAERTGGSVSTLTIQRTQQEDSAVYLCASSLAGGNGELFFGEGSRLTVL.

The rearrangement joins TRBV6-1 to TRBJ2-3; 7 bases agree with TRBD2. The CDR3 runs 15 residues. The junction had 7 bases not matched to a gene; V was cut back by 5 bases and J by 2 bases. Germline V lookup: CDR1 MNHNS, CDR2 SASEGT. CDR3 region: CASSPIAGHTDTQYF. The CDR3 region has the DNA TGTGCCAGCAGTCCTATAGCGGGTCACACAGATACGCAGTATTTT.

To note about this clone: The same CDR3 also results from other DNA sequences found in this sample. The gene calls are TRBV7-2 and TRBJ1-5; 7 bases agree with TRBD1. V lost 5 bases to trimming and J lost 5 bases; unmatched junction nucleotides: 3. Germline values: CDR1 SGHTA, CDR2 FQGNSA. The CDR3 runs 13 residues. CDR3 loop: CASSPDRDQPQHF. The DNA for the CDR3 is TGTGCCAGCAGCCCTGACAGGGATCAGCCCCAGCATTTT.

This clone has a single count. The V and J genes are TRBV5-4 and TRBJ2-2; TRBD1 is a possible D gene (5 bases). Per the germline V gene, CDR1 is SGHNT and CDR2 is YYREEE (reference sequence). This CDR3 region has 14 residues. The ends were cut back, 5 bases at V and 7 bases at J, with 15 bases in the middle. The CDR3 spells CASSGSLGDGELFF. The CDR3 DNA reads as TGTGCCAGCAGTGGCAGCCTAGGGGACGGGGAGCTGTTTTTT.

The chain carries TRBV12-5 and TRBJ1-5; perhaps TRBD1 as D (6 bases). This CDR3 has 13 residues. With 6 bases removed from V and 9 bases from J, the gap between germline ends came to 15 bases. Germline CDR1 reads LGHNT; CDR2 reads FRNRAP. CDR3 coding DNA: TGTGCTAGTGGCGTAAGGGACACCCGGCCCCAGCATTTT. It yields the protein CASGVRDTRPQHF.

The chain links TRBV19 to TRBJ1-2; 9 positions match TRBD1. Trimming at V came to 4 bases and at J to 4 bases, leaving 13 bases not matched to a gene. The CDR3 runs 17 residues. CDR1 LNHDA and CDR2 SQIVND come from the germline V gene (reference sequence). CDR3 protein: CASSTVGQGGTSYGYTF. In DNA, the CDR3 is TGTGCCAGTAGTACCGTGGGACAGGGAGGAACTAGCTATGGCTACACCTTC.

This chain uses TRBV9 with TRBJ1-1; no definite D call. The germline V gene encodes CDR1 SGDLS and CDR2 YYNGEE. CDR3 length: 14 amino acids. V dropped 4 bases and J dropped 6 bases, with 16 bases sitting between them. In DNA, the CDR3 is TGTGCCAGCAGCCCACGACTGATTGAGCCTGAAGCTTTCTTT. Translation gives CASSPRLIEPEAFF.

This chain links TRBV6-5 with TRBJ2-2; 8 nucleotides match TRBD1. CDR1 MNHEY and CDR2 SVGAGI come from the germline V gene. The trim removed 0 bases at V and 8 bases at J, leaving 5 bases unmatched. The CDR3 is 15 residues long. The CDR3 region is CASSYSPGGAGELFF. The CDR3 coding sequence is TGTGCCAGCAGTTACTCCCCAGGGGGCGCGGGGGAGCTGTTTTTT.

This clone appeared a few times. The rearrangement links TRBV7-2 to TRBJ2-7; tentative D call: TRBD2 (5 bases). With 5 bases removed from V and 4 bases from J, the gap between germline ends came to 15 bases. Germline loops: CDR1 SGHTA, CDR2 FQGNSA. The CDR3 totals 14 residues. The CDR3 sequence is CASSRAGNIYEQYF. The DNA of the CDR3 is TGTGCCAGCAGCCGAGCCGGGAACATATACGAGCAGTACTTC.